A single sample is the source of the 10 T cell receptor beta chains below, sequenced in a study of CD8+ T cells in alopecia areata. Treatment indicated: oral pan-JAK inhibitor, 5-10 mg twice daily. As the sequencing template, cDNA was produced by extracting RNA and reverse transcribing it. Using immunoSEQ multiplex PCR, the repertoire was profiled, and TCRdb retains in-frame clones only, with some absent. The profile shows about 140,000 clones, approximately 80% of them singletons. The sequencing here drew on CD8+ T cells sorted from blood, taken at week 4, from a patient treated with tofacitinib. The receptors stem from a human donor with alopecia areata.

This sequence joins TRBV6-1 and TRBJ2-3; D is unclear. This CDR3 spans 15 amino acids. Germline V gene data show CDR1 as MNHNS and CDR2 as SASEGT. V lost 3 bases and J 0 bases, leaving 10 bases between the germline ends. The DNA of the CDR3 is TGTGCCAGCAGTGACGGCCTTTTAAGCACAGATACGCAGTATTTT. Translation: CASSDGLLSTDTQYF.

This clone was seen a handful of times. This CDR3 reads CSVETSGAFYEQYF. In DNA form, the CDR3 reads TGCAGCGTTGAGACTAGCGGGGCCTTCTACGAGCAGTACTTC. The gene calls are TRBV29-1 and TRBJ2-7; the match to TRBD2 covers 11 bases. The CDR3 contains 14 residues. Germline V gives CDR1 SQVTM, CDR2 ANQGSEA. The J segment lost 3 bases and the V segment lost 3 bases, leaving 4 bases of the junction unmatched.

CDR3 DNA sequence: TGCGCCAGCAGCCGGGCCGGGGAGGGGAGACACGAGCAGTACTTC. Translating gives CASSRAGEGRHEQYF. The J gene is TRBJ2-7, the V gene TRBV4-1; TRBD2 matches 7 bases. The CDR3 is made up of 15 amino acids. Germline V gene lookup returns CDR1 MGHRA and CDR2 YSYEKL. After removal of 4 bases from V and 5 bases from J, the junction contained 11 bases not matched to a gene.

This clone was observed a handful of times. The chain carries TRBV4-1 and TRBJ2-3; D gene unclear. The CDR3 runs to 15 residues. V was clipped by 0 bases and J by 0 bases, with 7 bases between them. The V gene's germline CDR1 is MGHRA and CDR2 YSYEKL. CDR3 protein: CASSQERSSTDTQYF. The DNA of the CDR3 is TGCGCCAGCAGCCAAGAGCGATCTAGCACAGATACGCAGTATTTT.

The chain couples TRBV4-3 to TRBJ1-5; 8 bases are a match to TRBD1. After removal of 4 bases from V and 5 bases from J, the junction contained 7 bases not matched to a gene. The CDR3 extends over 15 amino acids. Germline-derived CDR1 and CDR2 are LGHNA and YSLEER. The CDR3 nucleotides are TGCGCCAGCAGCCCGGACAGGGACCCTTATCAGCCCCAGCATTTT. Translating gives CASSPDRDPYQPQHF.

This clone is medium-sized in the sample. The V and J genes are TRBV7-2 and TRBJ1-5, with D possibly TRBD1 on 6 matching bases. The ends were cut back, 4 bases at V and 7 bases at J, with 11 bases in the middle. The germline gives CDR1 SGHTA, CDR2 FQGNSA. This CDR3 is 13 amino acids long. CDR3 region: CASSWVGGQPQHF. The CDR3 coding sequence is TGTGCCAGCAGCTGGGTGGGGGGCCAGCCCCAGCATTTT.

This clone has only one observation. The chain has TRBV6-1 and TRBJ2-3; D tentatively reads TRBD1 or TRBD2 (6 bases each). Germline values: CDR1 MNHNS, CDR2 SASEGT. Trimming stripped 6 bases from V and 4 bases from J, with 11 bases between. CDR3 size: 13 residues. In nucleotides, the CDR3 is TGTGCCAGCAGGGGGGGCAGCCCAGATACGCAGTATTTT. It is translated as CASRGGSPDTQYF.

This chain links TRBV7-9 with TRBJ2-3; D unresolved. Per germline, CDR1 SEHNR and CDR2 FQNEAQ (reference sequence). Trimming shortened V by 8 bases and J by 1 base, and 13 bases separated the two germline ends. CDR3 length: 14 residues. The CDR3 protein is CASDMTSGTDTQYF. CDR3 bases: TGTGCCAGCGACATGACGTCGGGCACAGATACGCAGTATTTT.

This clone was observed once. The chain uses TRBV23-1 and TRBJ2-5, with 8 bases aligning to TRBD1. TRBV23-1 carries the ORF label, with uncertain function. V was pared by 0 bases and J by 2 bases, with 5 bases of the junction left unmatched. This CDR3 is 16 amino acids long. In nucleotides, the CDR3 is TGCGCCAGCAGTCAATCGGATCGGGACAGGCAAGAGACCCAGTACTTC. As protein: CASSQSDRDRQETQYF.

The rearrangement uses TRBV4-1 and TRBJ2-1; D could derive from TRBD1 or TRBD2 (6 bases each). This CDR3 contains 16 residues. Germline V gives CDR1 MGHRA, CDR2 YSYEKL. V lost 4 bases and J lost 5, with 18 bases in between. CDR3 loop: CASSLMGSGANNEQFF. The DNA for the CDR3 is TGCGCCAGCAGCCTCATGGGATCGGGGGCCAACAATGAGCAGTTCTTC.